The 23 T cell receptor beta chains below all came from one sample that was sequenced in a study of blood T cell repertoires in COVID-19. TCRdb's table, derived via immunoSEQ multiplex PCR, lists solely in-frame clones and lacks some. The sample holds approximately 300,000 clones; just over 85% are singletons and the top ten take over 3.5%. Sequencing input: PBMCs or T cells enriched from blood (not recorded which). The receptors here all came from a man aged 25-40 years who had recovered from COVID-19.

The V gene is TRBV4-2, the J gene TRBJ1-5; D possibly corresponds to TRBD1 (6 bases). Trimming removed 0 bases from V and 7 bases from J, with 13 bases in between. Germline V lookup: CDR1 LGHNA, CDR2 YNFKEQ. This CDR3 has 15 residues. Written as DNA, the CDR3 is TGTGCCAGCAGCCAAGACGATCAAGGGGGACAGCCCCAGCATTTT. It is translated as CASSQDDQGGQPQHF.

The rearrangement joins TRBV12-3 or TRBV12-4 to TRBJ2-7; D may be TRBD1 (6 bases). Trimming cost V 6 bases and J 6 bases, with 12 bases left between them. The CDR3 spans 12 residues. In DNA, the CDR3 is TGTGCCAGCAGCCAGGGGTCCCGCGAGCAGTACTTC. Translated: CASSQGSREQYF.

V is TRBV10-3 and J is TRBJ2-3; TRBD2 matches 8 bases. Germline assignment: CDR1 ENHRY and CDR2 SYGVKD. The CDR3 spans 14 residues. Losses at the gene ends were 5 bases for V and 2 bases for J; bases not matched to a gene: 3. The CDR3 loop reads CAISQGLVTDTQYF. Written as DNA, the CDR3 is TGTGCCATCAGTCAGGGACTAGTCACAGATACGCAGTATTTT.

In this sample, this clone turned up once. The chain employs TRBV30 and TRBJ2-7; 9 nucleotides match TRBD1. The V segment lost 7 bases and the J segment 0 bases; nucleotides outside the gene matches: 10. CDR1 is GTSNPN and CDR2 is SVGIG in the germline V gene (reference sequence). The CDR3 consists of 15 residues. The CDR3 DNA reads TGTGCCTACGAAAACCGGGACAGGGCCTCCTACGAGCAGTACTTC. It yields the protein CAYENRDRASYEQYF.

V is TRBV11-3 and J is TRBJ2-3; D possibly corresponds to TRBD2 (6 bases). The CDR3 totals 15 residues. V lost 5 bases and J lost 0, with 12 bases in between. CDR1 SGHNT and CDR2 YENEEA come from the germline V gene. The CDR3 DNA reads as TGTGCCAGCAGCAAGGGACTCTTGAGCACAGATACGCAGTATTTT. Amino acids: CASSKGLLSTDTQYF.

The chain combines TRBV12-3 or TRBV12-4 with TRBJ1-5; no reliable D call. Trimming pared 2 bases from V and 3 bases from J, leaving 5 bases between. This CDR3 contains 13 residues. CDR3 loop: CASSLNTNQPQHF. In nucleotides, the CDR3 is TGTGCCAGCAGTTTAAACACCAATCAGCCCCAGCATTTT.

The chain recombines TRBV5-1 with TRBJ2-1; unclear D gene. The length of the CDR3 is 17 residues. Germline values: CDR1 SGHRS, CDR2 YFSETQ. V lost 0 bases to trimming and J lost 0 bases, with 13 bases between them. The CDR3 coding sequence is TGCGCCAGCAGCTTGGCTTACACCCCCTTCTCCTACAATGAGCAGTTCTTC. Amino acids: CASSLAYTPFSYNEQFF.

This chain links TRBV30 with TRBJ2-7; 12 bases are shared with TRBD2. Germline-derived CDR1 and CDR2 are GTSNPN and SVGIG (reference sequence). CDR3 size: 18 residues. The CDR3 here is CAVDRTSGALRVGYEQYF. The CDR3 region has the DNA TGTGCTGTCGATCGGACTAGCGGGGCCCTAAGGGTTGGCTACGAGCAGTACTTC.

This clone showed up many times. V gene TRBV5-4 combines with J gene TRBJ2-7, with a weak D call TRBD1 (6 bases). Trimming took off 4 bases at V and 6 bases at J, with 11 bases between the two ends. The CDR3 contains 12 residues. Germline CDR1 is SGHNT and CDR2 is YYREEE (reference sequence). The CDR3 region is CASSKDRGEQYF. The CDR3 DNA follows: TGTGCCAGCAGCAAGGACAGAGGCGAGCAGTACTTC.

This clone was observed many times. The chain combines TRBV27 with TRBJ1-5; D gene unclear. The CDR3 covers 14 residues. Per germline, CDR1 MNHEY and CDR2 SMNVEV (reference sequence). V gave up 6 bases and J gave up 7 bases, with 16 bases separating them. The CDR3 is CASSRGEAWQPQHF. CDR3 nucleotide sequence: TGTGCCAGCAGCCGCGGTGAAGCATGGCAGCCCCAGCATTTT.

The chain combines TRBV11-2 with TRBJ2-1; 7 bases agree with TRBD2. The CDR3 totals 14 residues. V gave up 1 base and J gave up 8 bases; unmatched junction bases: 5. Looked up from germline, CDR1 is SGHAT and CDR2 is FQNNGV. CDR3 residues: CASSLVGGPYEQFF. The CDR3 DNA follows: TGTGCCAGCAGCTTAGTGGGAGGGCCTTATGAGCAGTTCTTC.

The chain couples TRBV11-2 to TRBJ2-2, with D uncertain. The V gene lost 1 base and the J gene lost 4 bases, with 4 bases spanning the gap. CDR1 is SGHAT and CDR2 is FQNNGV in the germline V gene. This CDR3 has 13 residues. This CDR3 is CASSLAGTGELFF. CDR3 coding DNA: TGTGCCAGCAGCTTAGCGGGCACCGGGGAGCTGTTTTTT. Variable domain in full (rest from reference TRBV11-2 and TRBJ2-2): EAGVAQSPRYKIIEKRQSVAFWCNPISGHATLYWYQQILGQGPKLLIQFQNNGVVDDSQLPKDRFSAERLKGVDSTLKIQPAKLEDSAVYLCASSLAGTGELFFGEGSRLTVL.

This chain connects TRBV7-9 to TRBJ2-1; 7 bases fit TRBD1. CDR1 is SEHNR and CDR2 is FQNEAQ in the germline V gene (reference sequence). Trimming at V came to 5 bases and at J to 9 bases, leaving 1 base not matched to a gene. The CDR3 consists of 11 residues. DNA of the CDR3: TGTGCCAGCAGCCCAGGGGGTGAGCAGTTCTTC. It is translated as CASSPGGEQFF.

This rearrangement joins TRBV28 to TRBJ2-7; 10 nucleotides line up with TRBD2. The CDR3 runs 15 residues. Germline-derived CDR1 and CDR2 are MDHEN and SYDVKM. V lost 5 bases to trimming and J lost 1 base; unmatched junction nucleotides: 5. The CDR3 is CASSVSGRSSYEQYF. The CDR3 bases are TGTGCCAGCAGTGTTAGCGGGAGGAGTTCCTACGAGCAGTACTTC. Based on the CDR3 plus reference TRBV28 and TRBJ2-7, the full variable domain is DVKVTQSSRYLVKRTGEKVFLECVQDMDHENMFWYRQDPGLGLRLIYFSYDVKMKEKGDIPEGYSVSREKKERFSLILESASTNQTSMYLCASSVSGRSSYEQYFGPGTRLTVT.

This clone appeared a few times. This chain connects TRBV5-1 to TRBJ2-2; 8 positions match TRBD1. Germline V CDR1 and CDR2: SGHRS, YFSETQ. Trimming removed 1 base from V and 5 bases from J; junction bases left unmatched: 7. CDR3 length equals 16 residues. This chain's CDR3 is CASSLPRTGKTGELFF. Written as DNA, the CDR3 is TGCGCCAGCAGCTTGCCACGGACAGGGAAGACCGGGGAGCTGTTTTTT.

This clone has just one count. The chain recombines TRBV28 with TRBJ1-4; D gene ambiguous. The CDR3 sequence is 17 residues long. The germline V gene has CDR1 MDHEN and CDR2 SYDVKM. Between the trimmed V and J ends, which lost 5 bases and 7 bases, there was a span of 23 bases. The DNA of the CDR3 is TGTGCCAGCAGTCCCGACGTACGGTCCTGGAGTGGTGAAAAACTGTTTTTT. It specifies CASSPDVRSWSGEKLFF. Full variable domain (remainder filled in from reference TRBV28 and TRBJ1-4): DVKVTQSSRYLVKRTGEKVFLECVQDMDHENMFWYRQDPGLGLRLIYFSYDVKMKEKGDIPEGYSVSREKKERFSLILESASTNQTSMYLCASSPDVRSWSGEKLFFGSGTQLSVL.

The chain joins TRBV15 to TRBJ1-1; TRBD1 matches at 8 bases. J gave up 10 bases and V 0 bases, and 4 bases lay outside the gene matches. The CDR3 is 13 amino acids. From germline, CDR1 is LNHNV and CDR2 YYDKDF (reference sequence). CDR3 in amino acids: CATSRDPGQGAFF. The CDR3 nucleotides are TGTGCCACCAGCAGAGATCCCGGACAGGGAGCTTTCTTT. Based on the CDR3 plus reference TRBV15 and TRBJ1-1, the full variable domain is DAMVIQNPRYQVTQFGKPVTLSCSQTLNHNVMYWYQQKSSQAPKLLFHYYDKDFNNEADTPDNFQSRRPNTSFCFLDIRSPGLGDTAMYLCATSRDPGQGAFFGQGTRLTVV.

The V gene is TRBV13, the J gene TRBJ2-7; 9 bases agree with TRBD1. V was pared by 5 bases and J by 3 bases, with 11 bases of the junction left unmatched. Germline CDR1 and CDR2: PRHDT and FYEKMQ (reference sequence). This CDR3 is built from 16 residues. The CDR3 reads CASSRWTGESIYEQYF. In DNA form, the CDR3 reads TGTGCCAGCAGCCGGTGGACAGGGGAGAGTATCTACGAGCAGTACTTC.

The chain links TRBV28 to TRBJ1-2; D may be TRBD1 (6 bases). V was shortened by 8 bases and J by 0 bases, with 22 bases between the two germline ends. Germline CDR1 MDHEN, CDR2 SYDVKM. There are 17 residues in the CDR3. This CDR3 reads CASGSWQGLAPNYGYTF. Written as DNA, the CDR3 is TGTGCCAGCGGGAGTTGGCAGGGGCTAGCTCCTAACTATGGCTACACCTTC.

Only one count was recorded for this clone. The chain joins TRBV7-9 to TRBJ2-3; a possible D gene is TRBD1 (5 bases). Germline-derived CDR1 and CDR2 are SEHNR and FQNEAQ (reference sequence). CDR3 size: 15 residues. Trimming removed 1 base at V and 2 bases at J, with 10 bases between. The CDR3 region is CASSLGLRDTDTQYF. The CDR3, as DNA: TGTGCCAGCAGCTTAGGTCTCAGGGACACAGATACGCAGTATTTT.

The CDR3 nucleotides are TGTGCCAGCAGCTTAGCGGGGGGTTCCTACGAGCAGTACTTC. It is translated as CASSLAGGSYEQYF. This chain links TRBV3-1 (or the pseudogene TRBV3-2) with TRBJ2-7; the match to TRBD2 covers 10 bases. The CDR3 is made up of 14 amino acids. Germline V gene data show CDR1 as LGHDT and CDR2 as YNNKEL (reference sequence). V shed 5 bases, J shed 1 base, and the junction held 2 bases outside the gene matches.

The chain recombines TRBV20-1 with TRBJ2-7, with a possible D match to TRBD1 (6 bases). V gave up 3 bases and J gave up 9 bases, with 12 bases separating them. CDR3 length: 11 amino acids. In germline, CDR1 is DFQATT, CDR2 SNEGSKA (reference sequence). The CDR3 sequence: CSASQGIGQYF. The CDR3 DNA sequence: TGCAGTGCTAGTCAGGGGATAGGGCAGTACTTC.

V usage is TRBV24-1 and J usage is TRBJ2-5; TRBD2 agrees at 9 bases. Germline V gene data show CDR1 as KGHDR and CDR2 as SFDVKD. The CDR3 runs to 15 residues. V lost 4 bases to trimming and J lost 5 bases; unmatched junction nucleotides: 7. CDR3 in amino acids: CATSDHIAGVETQYF. Here the CDR3 DNA reads TGTGCCACCAGTGACCACATAGCGGGAGTGGAGACCCAGTACTTC.